This T cell receptor (beta chain) was identified in a study of identical twins. Study-level results: Zero-insertion analyses were open to partial confounding by invariant MAIT and iNKT cells.

J lost 2 bases, V lost 7 bases, and 8 bases had no gene match. CDR3 length equals 15 residues. Germline CDR1 is LGHDT and CDR2 is YNNKEL (reference sequence). At least ten counts were recorded for this clonotype. Its cognate antigen is unknown. TCRdb reanalysed the 5' RACE reads using MiXCR and keeps one entry per CDR3 protein. Among under 500,000 distinct CDR3 sequences, 14% were seen once, and the ten largest hold approximately 0.9%. The sample was also reused in another study, on yellow fever vaccine responses in identical twins.

Sequenced material: CD4+ T cells sorted from blood. V is TRBV3-1 and J is TRBJ2-5; 9 nucleotides line up with TRBD2. The sequence was collected from a woman between 18 and 29 years old in good health. The CDR3 DNA is TGTGCCAGCATATCCGGGACTAGCAGACAAGAGACCCAGTACTTC. Translated: CASISGTSRQETQYF.